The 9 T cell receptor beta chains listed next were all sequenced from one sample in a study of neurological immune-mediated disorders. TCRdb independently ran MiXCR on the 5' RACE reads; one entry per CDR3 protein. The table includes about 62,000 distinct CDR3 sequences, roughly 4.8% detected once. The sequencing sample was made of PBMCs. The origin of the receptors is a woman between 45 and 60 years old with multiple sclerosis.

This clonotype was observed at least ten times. CDR3 bases: TGCAGTGCTAATAAGGGGACGACGAGGAATTCACCCCTCCACTTT. Residues: CSANKGTTRNSPLHF. The chain links TRBV20-1 to TRBJ1-6, with a weak D call TRBD1 (5 bases). This CDR3 contains 15 residues. Trimming cost V 4 bases and J 7 bases, with 17 bases left between them. The germline V gene encodes CDR1 DFQATT and CDR2 SNEGSKA (reference sequence).

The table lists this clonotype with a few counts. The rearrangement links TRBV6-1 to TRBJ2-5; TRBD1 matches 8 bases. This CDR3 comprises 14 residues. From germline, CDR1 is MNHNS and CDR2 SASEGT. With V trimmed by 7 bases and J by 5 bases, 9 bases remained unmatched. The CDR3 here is CASKVSDRDETQYF. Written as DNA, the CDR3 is TGTGCCAGCAAAGTATCGGACAGGGACGAGACCCAGTACTTC.

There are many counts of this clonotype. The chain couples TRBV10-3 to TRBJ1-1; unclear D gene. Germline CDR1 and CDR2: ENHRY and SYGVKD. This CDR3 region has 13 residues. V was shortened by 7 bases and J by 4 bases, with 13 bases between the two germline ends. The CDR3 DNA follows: TGTGCCATCAAGGAACCCTTGGCCACTGAAGCTTTCTTT. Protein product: CAIKEPLATEAFF.

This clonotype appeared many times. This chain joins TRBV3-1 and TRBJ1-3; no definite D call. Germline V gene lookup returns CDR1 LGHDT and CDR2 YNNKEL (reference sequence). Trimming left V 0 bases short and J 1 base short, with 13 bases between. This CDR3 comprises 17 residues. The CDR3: CASSQDWAGASGNTIYF. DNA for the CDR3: TGTGCCAGCAGCCAAGATTGGGCCGGCGCATCTGGAAACACCATATATTTT.

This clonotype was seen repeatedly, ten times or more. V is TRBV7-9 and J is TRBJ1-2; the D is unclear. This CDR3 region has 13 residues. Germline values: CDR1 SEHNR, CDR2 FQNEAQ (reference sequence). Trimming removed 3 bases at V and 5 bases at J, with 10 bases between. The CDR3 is CASSFSENYGYTF. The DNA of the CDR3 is TGTGCCAGCAGCTTTTCAGAGAATTATGGCTACACCTTC.

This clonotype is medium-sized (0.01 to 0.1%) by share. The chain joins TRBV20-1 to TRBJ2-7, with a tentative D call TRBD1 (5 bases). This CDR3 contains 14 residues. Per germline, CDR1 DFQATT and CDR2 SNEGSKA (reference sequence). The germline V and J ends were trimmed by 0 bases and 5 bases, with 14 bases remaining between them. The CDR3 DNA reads TGCAGTGCTAGAGATCCCCAGGGTTCGAACGAGCAGTACTTC. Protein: CSARDPQGSNEQYF.

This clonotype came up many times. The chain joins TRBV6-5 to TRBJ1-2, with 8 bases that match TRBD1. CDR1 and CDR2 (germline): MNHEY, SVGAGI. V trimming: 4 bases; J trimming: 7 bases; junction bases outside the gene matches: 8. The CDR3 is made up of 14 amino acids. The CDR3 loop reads CASSFQGAASGYTF. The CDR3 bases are TGTGCCAGCAGTTTTCAGGGGGCTGCGAGTGGCTACACCTTC.

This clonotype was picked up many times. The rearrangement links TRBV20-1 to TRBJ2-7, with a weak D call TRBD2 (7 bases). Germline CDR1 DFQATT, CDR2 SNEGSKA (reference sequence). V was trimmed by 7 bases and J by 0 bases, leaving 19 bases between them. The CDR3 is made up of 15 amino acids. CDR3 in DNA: TGCAGTGTGGAGGGGGGGGGCTTGAGCTCCTACGAGCAGTACTTC. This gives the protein CSVEGGGLSSYEQYF.

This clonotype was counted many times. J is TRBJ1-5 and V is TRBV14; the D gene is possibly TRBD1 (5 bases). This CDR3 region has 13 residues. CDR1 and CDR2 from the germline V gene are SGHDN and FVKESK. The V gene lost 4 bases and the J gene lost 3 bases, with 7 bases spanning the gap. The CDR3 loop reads CASSRGVNQPQHF. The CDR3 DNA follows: TGTGCCAGCAGCCGAGGGGTCAATCAGCCCCAGCATTTT.